This record concerns one T cell receptor (beta chain) sequence. This sample was taken from a study of T-cell reconstitution after alpha-beta-depleted transplantation in children. The TCRbeta library was prepared with unique molecular identifiers. TCRdb recomputed calls from the PCR reads with MiXCR, one row per CDR3 protein. The sample yields approximately 430,000 distinct CDR3 sequences, about a sixth seen once. Per germline, CDR1 SGHAT and CDR2 FQNNGV. V dropped 0 bases and J dropped 1 base, with 21 bases sitting between them. The CDR3 sequence is 19 residues long. This receptor was taken from a boy in the first two years of life who had a stem cell transplant for Wiskott-Aldrich syndrome, so the T cells may come from the graft donor. V and J are TRBV11-2 and TRBJ2-5, with a tentative D call TRBD2 (6 bases). The sample was PBMCs, mostly from graft donor cells, taken 360 days after TCRalphabeta/CD19-depleted stem cell transplant. The DNA of the CDR3 is TGTGCCAGCAGCTTAGAGGAGGGGTGGACTCCAGCTGTCCAAGAGACCCAGTACTTC. Translated: CASSLEEGWTPAVQETQYF.